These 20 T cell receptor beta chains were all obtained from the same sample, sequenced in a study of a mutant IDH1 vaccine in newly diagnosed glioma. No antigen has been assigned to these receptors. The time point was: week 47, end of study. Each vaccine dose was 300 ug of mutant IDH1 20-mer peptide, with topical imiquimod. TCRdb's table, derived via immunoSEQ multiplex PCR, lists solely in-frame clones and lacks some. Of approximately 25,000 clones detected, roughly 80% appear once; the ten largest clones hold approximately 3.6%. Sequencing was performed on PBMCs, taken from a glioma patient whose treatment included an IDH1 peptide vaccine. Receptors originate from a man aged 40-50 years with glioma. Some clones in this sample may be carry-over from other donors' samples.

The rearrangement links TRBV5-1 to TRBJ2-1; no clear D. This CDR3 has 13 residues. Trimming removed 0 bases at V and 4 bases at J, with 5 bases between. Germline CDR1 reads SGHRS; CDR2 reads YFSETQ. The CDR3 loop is CASSLGGYNEQFF. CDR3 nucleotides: TGCGCCAGCAGCTTGGGCGGTTACAATGAGCAGTTCTTC.

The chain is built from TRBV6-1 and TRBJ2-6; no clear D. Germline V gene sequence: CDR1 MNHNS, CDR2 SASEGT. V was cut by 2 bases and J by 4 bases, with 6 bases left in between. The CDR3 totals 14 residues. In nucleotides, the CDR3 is TGTGCCAGCAGTGAACAACAGGGGGCCAACGTCCTGACTTTC. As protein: CASSEQQGANVLTF.

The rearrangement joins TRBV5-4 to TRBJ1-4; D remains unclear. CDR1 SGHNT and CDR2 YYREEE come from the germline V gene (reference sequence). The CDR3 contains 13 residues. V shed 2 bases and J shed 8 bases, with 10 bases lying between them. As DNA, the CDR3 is TGTGCCAGCAGCTTTTGGCCGGAGGAAAAACTGTTTTTT. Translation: CASSFWPEEKLFF.

The CDR3 coding sequence is TGTGCCACCAGCAGAGACCGCGGGGGATGGGAGCAGTTCTTC. Its translation is CATSRDRGGWEQFF. This chain joins TRBV15 and TRBJ2-1, with 7 bases lining up with TRBD2. CDR1 and CDR2 (germline): LNHNV, YYDKDF (reference sequence). The CDR3 sequence is 14 residues long. The ends lost 0 bases at V and 10 bases at J; junction bases unmatched: 6.

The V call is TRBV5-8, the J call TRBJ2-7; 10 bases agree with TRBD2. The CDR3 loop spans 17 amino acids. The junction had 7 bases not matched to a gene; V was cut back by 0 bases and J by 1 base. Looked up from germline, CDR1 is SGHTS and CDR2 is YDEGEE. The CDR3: CASSLVGGGLASYEQYF. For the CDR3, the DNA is TGTGCCAGCAGCTTGGTGGGGGGGGGACTAGCGTCCTACGAGCAGTACTTC.

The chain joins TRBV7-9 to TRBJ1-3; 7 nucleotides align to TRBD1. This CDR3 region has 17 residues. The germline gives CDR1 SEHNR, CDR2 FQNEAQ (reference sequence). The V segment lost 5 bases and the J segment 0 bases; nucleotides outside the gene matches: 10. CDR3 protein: CASSRDSDNFSGNTIYF. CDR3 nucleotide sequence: TGTGCCAGCAGCCGGGACAGCGATAACTTCTCTGGAAACACCATATATTTT.

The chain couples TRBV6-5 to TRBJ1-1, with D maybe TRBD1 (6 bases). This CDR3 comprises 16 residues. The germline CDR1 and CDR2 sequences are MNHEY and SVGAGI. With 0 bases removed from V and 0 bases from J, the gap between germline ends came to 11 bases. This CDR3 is CASSYSGGGVNTEAFF. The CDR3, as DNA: TGTGCCAGCAGTTACTCTGGGGGCGGTGTGAACACTGAAGCTTTCTTT.

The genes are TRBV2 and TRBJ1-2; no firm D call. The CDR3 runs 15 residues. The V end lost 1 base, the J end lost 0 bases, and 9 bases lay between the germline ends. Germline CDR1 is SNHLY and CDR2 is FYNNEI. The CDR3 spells CASSEVVVSNYGYTF. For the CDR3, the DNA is TGTGCCAGCAGTGAAGTAGTGGTCTCTAACTATGGCTACACCTTC.

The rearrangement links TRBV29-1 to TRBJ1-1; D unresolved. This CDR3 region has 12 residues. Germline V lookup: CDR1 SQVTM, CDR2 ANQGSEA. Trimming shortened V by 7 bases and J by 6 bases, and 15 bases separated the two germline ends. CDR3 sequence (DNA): TGCAGCGCGACTAGTGGTATCCCTGAAGCTTTCTTT. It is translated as CSATSGIPEAFF.

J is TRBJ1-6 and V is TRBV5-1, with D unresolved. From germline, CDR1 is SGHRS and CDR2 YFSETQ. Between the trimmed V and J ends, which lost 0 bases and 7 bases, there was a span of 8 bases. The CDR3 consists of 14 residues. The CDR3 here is CASSLGSDNSPLHF. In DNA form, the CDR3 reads TGCGCCAGCAGCTTGGGATCGGACAATTCACCCCTCCACTTT.

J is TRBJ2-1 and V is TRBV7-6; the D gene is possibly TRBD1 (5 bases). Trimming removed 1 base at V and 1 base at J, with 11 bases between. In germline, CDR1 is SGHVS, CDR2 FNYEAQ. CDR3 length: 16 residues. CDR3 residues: CASSLVPAGSYNEQFF. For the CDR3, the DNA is TGTGCCAGCAGCTTAGTTCCGGCAGGGTCCTACAATGAGCAGTTCTTC.

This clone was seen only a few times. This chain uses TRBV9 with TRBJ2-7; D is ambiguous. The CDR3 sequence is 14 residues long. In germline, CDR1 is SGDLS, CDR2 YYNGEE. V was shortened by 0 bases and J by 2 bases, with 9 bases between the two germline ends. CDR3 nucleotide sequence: TGTGCCAGCAGCGTAGGTCCGGAACCCTACGAGCAGTACTTC. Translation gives CASSVGPEPYEQYF.

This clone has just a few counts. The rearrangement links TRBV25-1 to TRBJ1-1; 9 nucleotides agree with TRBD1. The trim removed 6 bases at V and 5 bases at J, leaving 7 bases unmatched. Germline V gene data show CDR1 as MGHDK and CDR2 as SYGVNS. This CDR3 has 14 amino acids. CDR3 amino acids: CASSVTGGWTEAFF. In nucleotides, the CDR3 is TGTGCCAGCAGCGTGACAGGGGGATGGACTGAAGCTTTCTTT.

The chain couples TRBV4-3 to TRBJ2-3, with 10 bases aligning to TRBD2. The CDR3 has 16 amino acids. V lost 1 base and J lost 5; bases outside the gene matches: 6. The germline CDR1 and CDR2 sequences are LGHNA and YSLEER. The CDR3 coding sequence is TGCGCCAGCAGCCAAGGGAGCGGGGGGGCGAAAGATACGCAGTATTTT. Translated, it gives CASSQGSGGAKDTQYF.

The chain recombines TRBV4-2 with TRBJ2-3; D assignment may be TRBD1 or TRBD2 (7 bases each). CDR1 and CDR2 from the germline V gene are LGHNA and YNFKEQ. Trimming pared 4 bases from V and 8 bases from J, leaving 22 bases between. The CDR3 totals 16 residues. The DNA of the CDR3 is TGTGCCAGCAGCCCGAAGGAGGATTGGGAGGGGGCTACGCAGTATTTT. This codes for CASSPKEDWEGATQYF.

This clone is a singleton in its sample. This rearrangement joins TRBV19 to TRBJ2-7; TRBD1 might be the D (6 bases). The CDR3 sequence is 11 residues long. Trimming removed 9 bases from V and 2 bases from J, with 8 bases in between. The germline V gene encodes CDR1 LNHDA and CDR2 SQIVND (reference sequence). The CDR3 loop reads CASGQTYEQYF. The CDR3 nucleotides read TGTGCCAGCGGACAGACCTACGAGCAGTACTTC. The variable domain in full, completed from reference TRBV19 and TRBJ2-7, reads DGGITQSPKYLFRKEGQNVTLSCEQNLNHDAMYWYRQDPGQGLRLIYYSQIVNDFQKGDIAEGYSVSREKKESFPLTVTSAQKNPTAFYLCASGQTYEQYFGPGTRLTVT.

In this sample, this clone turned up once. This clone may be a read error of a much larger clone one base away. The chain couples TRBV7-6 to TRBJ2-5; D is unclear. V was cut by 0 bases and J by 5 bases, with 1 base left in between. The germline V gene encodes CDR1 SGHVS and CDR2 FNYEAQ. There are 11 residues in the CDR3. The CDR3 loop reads CASSLAETQYF. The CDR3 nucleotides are TGTGCCAGCAGCTTAGCGGAGACCCAGTACTTC.

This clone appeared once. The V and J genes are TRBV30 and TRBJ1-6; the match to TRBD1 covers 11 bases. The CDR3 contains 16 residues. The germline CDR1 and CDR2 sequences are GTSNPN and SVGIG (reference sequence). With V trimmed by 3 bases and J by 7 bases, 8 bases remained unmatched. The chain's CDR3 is CAWRAPRDRGNSPLHF. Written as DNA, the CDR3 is TGTGCCTGGAGGGCCCCCCGGGACAGGGGGAATTCACCCCTCCACTTT.

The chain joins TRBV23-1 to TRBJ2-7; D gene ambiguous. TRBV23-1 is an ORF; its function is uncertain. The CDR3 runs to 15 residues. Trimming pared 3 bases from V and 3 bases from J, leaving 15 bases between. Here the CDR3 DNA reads TGCGCCAGCAGTCAGGGTTCGGTGGATAGCTACGAGCAGTACTTC. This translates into CASSQGSVDSYEQYF.

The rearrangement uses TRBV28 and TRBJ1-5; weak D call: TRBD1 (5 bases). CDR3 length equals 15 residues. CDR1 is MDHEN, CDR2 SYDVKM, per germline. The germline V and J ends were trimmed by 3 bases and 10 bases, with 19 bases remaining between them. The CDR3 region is CASSLFRAGPSPQHF. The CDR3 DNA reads TGTGCCAGCAGTTTGTTTCGGGCAGGGCCCTCTCCCCAGCATTTT.